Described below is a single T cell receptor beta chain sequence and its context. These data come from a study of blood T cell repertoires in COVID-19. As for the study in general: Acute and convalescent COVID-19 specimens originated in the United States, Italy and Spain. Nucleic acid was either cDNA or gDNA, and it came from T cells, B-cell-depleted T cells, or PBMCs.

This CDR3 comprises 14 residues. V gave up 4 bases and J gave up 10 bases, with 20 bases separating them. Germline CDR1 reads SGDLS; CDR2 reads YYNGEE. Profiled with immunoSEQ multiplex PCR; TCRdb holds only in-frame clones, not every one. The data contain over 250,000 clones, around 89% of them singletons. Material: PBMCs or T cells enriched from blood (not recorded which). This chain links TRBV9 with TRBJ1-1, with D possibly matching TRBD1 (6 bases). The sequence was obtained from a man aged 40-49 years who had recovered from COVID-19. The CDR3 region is CASSPQTGTPGAFF. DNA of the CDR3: TGTGCCAGCAGCCCACAAACCGGGACACCGGGAGCTTTCTTT.